The 2 T cell receptor beta chains below all came from one sample that was sequenced in a study of vaccination and CD4 T cells after COVID-19. The Oncomine TCR Beta short-read assay was applied to DNA of cultured CD4+ T cells. Each CDR3 protein is one row after TCRdb ran MiXCR on the PCR reads. The table includes some 21,000 distinct CDR3 sequences, roughly 50% detected once. Time point noted: late sampling 161 to 241 days after vaccination in a few convalescent patients. As for treatment: approximately nine-day PBMC culture with coronavirus spike peptide pools or control peptides (ViraFEST assay). Their cognate antigens are unknown. Specimen: CD4+ T cells from blood, cultured in vitro, collected about 7 months after SARS-CoV-2 vaccination. The source of these receptors is a human donor who had recovered from COVID-19.

The rearrangement joins TRBV11-2 to TRBJ2-7; D tentatively fits TRBD1 or TRBD2 (6 bases each). The CDR3 contains 14 residues. V was trimmed by 1 base and J by 7 bases, leaving 14 bases between them. Germline-derived CDR1 and CDR2 are SGHAT and FQNNGV. This CDR3 is CASSLGGAAGEQYF. The CDR3 DNA reads as TGTGCCAGCAGCTTAGGGGGGGCGGCCGGGGAGCAGTACTTC.

V is TRBV7-2 and J is TRBJ2-7; 7 positions match TRBD2. Per germline, CDR1 SGHTA and CDR2 FQGNSA. The CDR3 spans 13 residues. With V trimmed by 3 bases and J by 5 bases, 4 bases remained unmatched. This CDR3 reads CASSFAGVNEQYF. The CDR3 DNA is TGTGCCAGCAGCTTTGCGGGGGTAAACGAGCAGTACTTC.